Listed below are T cell receptor beta chains from one sample, sequenced in a study of cytomegalovirus exposure and HLA in healthy donors. Assay used: immunoSEQ multiplex PCR; TCRdb lists only in-frame clones, some missing. The repertoire holds about 130,000 clones, with roughly 62% as singletons. The specimen sequenced was PBMCs. These receptor sequences come from a man younger than 40 in good health and CMV-seropositive. Both conserved end residues are part of each CDR3.

j_call cdr3_length v_call cdr3_aa
TRBJ2-2 16 TRBV6-4 CASSDGSRTSSGELFF
TRBJ2-7 14 TRBV10-3 CAIRGGLAGYEQYF
TRBJ2-1 15 TRBV7-7 CASSPRTGSYNEQFF
TRBJ1-1 15 TRBV7-8 CASSLIGTGFTEAFF
TRBJ1-5 15 TRBV25-1 CASSESVGGGQPQHF
TRBJ2-6 17 TRBV4-3 CASRGTGGVSGANVLTF
TRBJ1-1 13 TRBV5-1 CASSLGGDTEAFF
TRBJ1-5 15 TRBV7-8 CASSLATGGYQPQHF
TRBJ2-5 16 TRBV5-1 CASRSLAGGRRETQYF
TRBJ1-2 16 TRBV28 CASSLWPPDSNYGYTF
TRBJ2-6 18 TRBV27 CASSLLTGGFTGANVLTF
TRBJ1-2 15 TRBV19 CASSNPGRANYGYTF
TRBJ2-2 14 TRBV2 CASVPEVNTGELFF
TRBJ1-5 14 TRBV4-3 CASSQARFNQPQHF
TRBJ1-2 13 TRBV28 CASSRDRNYGYTF
TRBJ2-1 15 TRBV7-6 CASSLMTEIYNEQFF
TRBJ1-1 14 TRBV5-1 CASRGQGGNTEAFF
TRBJ2-7 13 TRBV6-5 CASSTSGGNEQYF
TRBJ2-7 20 TRBV27 CASSFLSLSASSGREYEQYF
TRBJ1-2 16 TRBV5-1 CASSLEGLGGDYGYTF
TRBJ1-6 17 TRBV4-1 CASSQVSLVRGNSPLHF
TRBJ2-7 14 TRBV19 CASRPSGGSYEQYF
TRBJ1-1 14 TRBV10-3 CAIRGQGINTEAFF